This T cell receptor (beta chain) was sequenced in a study of blood T cells in healthy people across ages. A sample-barcoded 5' primer and a J-beta primer mix were used in a second PCR of about 7 to 12 cycles. One entry per CDR3 protein results from TCRdb running MiXCR on the 5' RACE reads. Of approximately 780,000 distinct CDR3 sequences listed, 25% to 30% are singletons. This clonotype has just a few counts. With 5 bases removed from V and 3 bases from J, the gap between germline ends came to 13 bases. This CDR3 region has 15 residues. Germline CDR1 and CDR2: SGHVS and FNYEAQ. Each sample yielded at least 5.5 micrograms of PBMC total RNA. The data also belong to a second study, concerning T cells of mothers and their children. That publication notes: The study recruited a few healthy Caucasian mothers and their six children as donors. Overlap ran slightly, non-significantly higher for related than unrelated mother-child pairs. None of the identified T cell clones proved to be persistent microchimeric clones.

This rearrangement joins TRBV7-6 to TRBJ1-4; TRBD1 might be the D (5 bases). This receptor was identified in a boy aged 5-17 years in good health. The source material was blood. CDR3 sequence: CASSLERGANEKLFF. CDR3 sequence (DNA): TGTGCCAGCAGCCTAGAGCGGGGGGCTAATGAAAAACTGTTTTTT.